A selection of T cell receptor beta chains follows, all from one sample in a study of blood T cell repertoires in COVID-19. Assay used: immunoSEQ multiplex PCR; TCRdb lists only in-frame clones, some missing. Among more than 85,000 clones, 65% to 80% were seen once, and the ten largest hold approximately 8%. Input material: peripheral blood. These receptor sequences come from a woman aged 60-75 years with acute or convalescent COVID-19. Both conserved end residues are part of each CDR3. A D gene is named only where the DNA matches it firmly. Not all rows give a size; the values are once, few, many and, for expanded clones, a class.

V: TRBV19; size: -; D: TRBD1; J: TRBJ1-5; DNA: TGTGCCAGTAGTATAGATGGGGCAGGGGGGAATAGCAATCAGCCCCAGCATTTT; CDR3: CASSIDGAGGNSNQPQHF
V: TRBV12-5; size: -; D: -; J: TRBJ2-1; DNA: TGTGCTAGTGGTTTGACCCGAGAATTCGGGCAGTTCTTC; CDR3: CASGLTREFGQFF
V: TRBV19; size: -; D: TRBD1; J: TRBJ1-2; DNA: TGTGCCAGTAGTACCGGACCGGGACAGGCAGGAGGCTACACCTTC; CDR3: CASSTGPGQAGGYTF
V: TRBV5-1; size: -; D: -; J: TRBJ2-1; DNA: TGCGCCAGCAGCTTGGGGCCATACAATGAGCAGTTCTTC; CDR3: CASSLGPYNEQFF
V: TRBV5-1; size: -; D: -; J: TRBJ1-2; DNA: TGCGCCAGCAGCTTTAGGCCAACAGGCGAAGCTAACTATGGCTACACCTTC; CDR3: CASSFRPTGEANYGYTF
V: TRBV6-5; size: -; D: TRBD1; J: TRBJ2-4; DNA: TGTGCCAGCAGTTACGGACAGGGGGCTGCCAAAAACATTCAGTACTTC; CDR3: CASSYGQGAAKNIQYF
V: TRBV18; size: once; D: TRBD2; J: TRBJ2-1; DNA: TGTGCCAGCTCTCGAGGCGGGAGCTCCTACAATGAGCAGTTCTTC; CDR3: CASSRGGSSYNEQFF
V: TRBV2; size: few; D: -; J: TRBJ1-2; DNA: TGTGCCAGCAGTGAACAGGACACGGGCTATGGCTACACCTTC; CDR3: CASSEQDTGYGYTF
V: TRBV6-5; size: few; D: -; J: TRBJ1-1; DNA: TGTGCCAGCAGTTACTTCAGGGGTGGGAACACTGAAGCTTTCTTT; CDR3: CASSYFRGGNTEAFF
V: TRBV12-3/TRBV12-4; size: -; D: TRBD1; J: TRBJ1-2; DNA: TGTGCCAGCAGTTTAGGGACAGGTTCGGCCTTC; CDR3: CASSLGTGSAF
V: TRBV11-2; size: -; D: -; J: TRBJ1-4; DNA: TGTGCCAGCAGCCCCTCAATGACGAGGTCTCGTGAAAAACTGTTTTTT; CDR3: CASSPSMTRSREKLFF
V: TRBV4-3; size: -; D: -; J: TRBJ2-6; DNA: TGCGCCAGCAGCCAAGATTTAAGGGGGTCTTTGGCCAACGTCCTGACTTTC; CDR3: CASSQDLRGSLANVLTF
V: TRBV19; size: -; D: -; J: TRBJ2-3; DNA: TGTGCCAGTAGAACGACAGCTTTCACAGATACGCAGTATTTT; CDR3: CASRTTAFTDTQYF
V: TRBV7-3; size: -; D: -; J: TRBJ2-5; DNA: TGTGCCAGCAGCCCTCGCGGGGAGAGGGAGACCCAGTACTTC; CDR3: CASSPRGERETQYF
V: TRBV3-1/TRBV3-2; size: few; D: -; J: TRBJ2-7; DNA: TGTGCCAGCAGCCAAGGGGCGCGCAACGAGCAGTACTTC; CDR3: CASSQGARNEQYF
V: TRBV19; size: -; D: TRBD1; J: TRBJ1-1; DNA: TGTGCCAGCATACGACAGGGAATGTGGATCACTGAAGCTTTCTTT; CDR3: CASIRQGMWITEAFF
V: TRBV10-3; size: -; D: -; J: TRBJ1-6; DNA: TGTGCCATCACCCAGGGAACAAATTCACCCCTCCACTTT; CDR3: CAITQGTNSPLHF
V: TRBV5-1; size: -; D: TRBD1; J: TRBJ2-3; DNA: TGCGCCAGCAGCCGAGGACAGGGGGTGGGCACAGATACGCAGTATTTT; CDR3: CASSRGQGVGTDTQYF
V: TRBV27; size: -; D: TRBD2; J: TRBJ2-7; DNA: TGTGCCAGCAGTCCCGGCGGGGGGCTCCCCTACGAGCAGTACTTC; CDR3: CASSPGGGLPYEQYF
V: TRBV3-1/TRBV3-2; size: -; D: -; J: TRBJ1-6; DNA: TGTGCCAGCAGCCAGTCTACCAGGAGGGAGGCCCTCCACTTT; CDR3: CASSQSTRREALHF
V: TRBV20-1; size: -; D: TRBD2; J: TRBJ2-3; DNA: TGCAGTGCTAGTGAGGGACTAGCGGGGGTCTACACAGATACGCAGTATTTT; CDR3: CSASEGLAGVYTDTQYF
V: TRBV7-2; size: -; D: -; J: TRBJ1-5; DNA: TGTGCCAGCAGCTCTACTGGTGGGAGAAATCAGCCCCAGCATTTT; CDR3: CASSSTGGRNQPQHF
V: TRBV7-2; size: -; D: -; J: TRBJ2-7; DNA: TGTGCCAGCAGCCCTCGCGGCGGTCCCTACGAGCAGTACTTC; CDR3: CASSPRGGPYEQYF
V: TRBV5-4; size: -; D: TRBD1; J: TRBJ2-5; DNA: TGTGCCAGCAGCTCGGGACAGGCTCAAGAGACCCAGTACTTC; CDR3: CASSSGQAQETQYF
V: TRBV9; size: -; D: -; J: TRBJ2-3; DNA: TGTGCCAGCAGCGTAGCGACGGCGGGCCCTACAGATACGCAGTATTTT; CDR3: CASSVATAGPTDTQYF
V: TRBV12-3/TRBV12-4; size: few; D: -; J: TRBJ2-2; DNA: TGTGCCAGCAGTTTAGATGTCTTGACAAGACCGTTTTTT; CDR3: CASSLDVLTRPFF
V: TRBV15; size: -; D: TRBD1; J: TRBJ1-2; DNA: TGTGCCACCAGCAGAGATCGGGACAGGTACTATGGCTACACCTTC; CDR3: CATSRDRDRYYGYTF
V: TRBV6-5; size: -; D: -; J: TRBJ1-3; DNA: TGTGCCAGCAGCCAAGGGGGATACACCATATATTTT; CDR3: CASSQGGYTIYF
V: TRBV5-1; size: -; D: -; J: TRBJ2-7; DNA: TGCGCCAGCAGCTTGGGGGGGCACCCCTACGAGCAGTACTTC; CDR3: CASSLGGHPYEQYF
V: TRBV28; size: few; D: -; J: TRBJ1-3; DNA: TGTGCCAGCAGTTCTAATGACAGGCCCCGCTCTGGAAACACCATATATTTT; CDR3: CASSSNDRPRSGNTIYF
V: TRBV19; size: once; D: -; J: TRBJ1-5; DNA: TGTGCCAGTGTCATCCAGGGGCGGAATCAGCCCCAGCATTTT; CDR3: CASVIQGRNQPQHF
V: TRBV12-3/TRBV12-4; size: -; D: -; J: TRBJ1-1; DNA: TGTGCCAGCAGTGACAGGTTCACTGAAGCTTTCTTT; CDR3: CASSDRFTEAFF
V: TRBV5-3; size: -; D: -; J: TRBJ1-1; DNA: TGTGCCAGAAGTATCGGGTCCAACCTGAACACTGAAGCTTTCTTT; CDR3: CARSIGSNLNTEAFF
V: TRBV5-5; size: few; D: TRBD1; J: TRBJ1-4; DNA: TGTGCCAGCAGCCTTGGACAGGGGGCGAGGGAAAAACTGTTTTTT; CDR3: CASSLGQGAREKLFF
V: TRBV5-1; size: few; D: -; J: TRBJ2-3; DNA: TGCGCCAGCAGCTTGGTTGGCAGCACAGATACGCAGTATTTT; CDR3: CASSLVGSTDTQYF
V: TRBV10-3; size: -; D: -; J: TRBJ1-1; DNA: TGTGCCACTAGCGGGGGGCCTGTCACTGAAGCTTTCTTT; CDR3: CATSGGPVTEAFF
V: TRBV28; size: -; D: -; J: TRBJ1-2; DNA: TGTGCCAGCAGTTTCTTAGGGGTTTCATACACCTTC; CDR3: CASSFLGVSYTF
V: TRBV10-3; size: -; D: -; J: TRBJ1-3; DNA: TGTGCCATCGGCCCGGGGGTAACTGGAAACACCATATATTTT; CDR3: CAIGPGVTGNTIYF
V: TRBV18; size: -; D: TRBD1; J: TRBJ2-2; DNA: TGTGCCAGCTCACCCCGGCCGGGACAGGGGAACACCGGGGAGCTGTTTTTT; CDR3: CASSPRPGQGNTGELFF
V: TRBV18; size: once; D: TRBD1; J: TRBJ1-5; DNA: TGTGCCAGCTCTCCTGGGACAGACAATCAGCCCCAGCATTTT; CDR3: CASSPGTDNQPQHF
V: TRBV5-4; size: few; D: -; J: TRBJ1-2; DNA: TGTGCCAGCGCCTCAGGCGGAGGGGACTATGGCTACACCTTC; CDR3: CASASGGGDYGYTF
V: TRBV19; size: -; D: TRBD1; J: TRBJ1-6; DNA: TGTGCCAGTACCGAGGGACAGCAGAATTCACCCCTCCACTTT; CDR3: CASTEGQQNSPLHF
V: TRBV5-1; size: -; D: TRBD1; J: TRBJ1-1; DNA: TGCGCCAGCAGCCGACAGGGGAACACTGAAGCTTTCTTT; CDR3: CASSRQGNTEAFF
V: TRBV28; size: -; D: -; J: TRBJ1-2; DNA: TGTGCCAGCAGCCAGGGAGGGTTCCGGGGCTATGGCTACACCTTC; CDR3: CASSQGGFRGYGYTF
V: TRBV7-9; size: -; D: -; J: TRBJ2-5; DNA: TGTGCCAGCAGCCCTACGGGGCAAGAGACCCAGTACTTC; CDR3: CASSPTGQETQYF
V: TRBV11-2; size: -; D: TRBD1; J: TRBJ1-4; DNA: TGTGCCAGCAGCCGACCAGGGGGAGATGAAAAACTGTTTTTT; CDR3: CASSRPGGDEKLFF
V: TRBV28; size: -; D: -; J: TRBJ1-5; DNA: TGTGCCAGCGGTAGGAGGATCGGAGGACAGCCCCAGCATTTT; CDR3: CASGRRIGGQPQHF
V: TRBV15; size: -; D: TRBD2; J: TRBJ2-2; DNA: TGTGCCACCAGCAGACGTCGACCGGGACTAGCGAGCGGGGAGCTGTTTTTT; CDR3: CATSRRRPGLASGELFF
V: TRBV5-4; size: -; D: -; J: TRBJ2-2; DNA: TGTGCCAGCAGCTTGGTTCGGGGAACCTACCCGAACACCGGGGAGCTGTTTTTT; CDR3: CASSLVRGTYPNTGELFF
V: TRBV10-3; size: few; D: TRBD1; J: TRBJ1-1; DNA: TGTGCCATCAGGGGGACAGGGGTTTTGAACACTGAAGCTTTCTTT; CDR3: CAIRGTGVLNTEAFF
V: TRBV12-3/TRBV12-4; size: -; D: -; J: TRBJ1-1; DNA: TGTGCCAGCTCCGTCTCTCAGGGCACTGAAGCTTTCTTT; CDR3: CASSVSQGTEAFF
V: TRBV18; size: -; D: TRBD1; J: TRBJ2-7; DNA: TGTGCCAGCCGCCGGGACAGTTCCTACGAGCAGTACTTC; CDR3: CASRRDSSYEQYF
V: TRBV30; size: -; D: -; J: TRBJ1-2; DNA: TGTGCCTGGAGTGTACAGTCCTTCGGCTCGGGCTACACCTTC; CDR3: CAWSVQSFGSGYTF
V: TRBV4-2; size: -; D: TRBD2; J: TRBJ2-5; DNA: TGTGCCAGCAGCCATTTACCGGGGGGGCCAGAGACCCAGTACTTC; CDR3: CASSHLPGGPETQYF
V: TRBV10-3; size: few; D: -; J: TRBJ1-4; DNA: TGTGCCATCAGCGCAAATAGCGAACTGTTTTTT; CDR3: CAISANSELFF